This record concerns one T cell receptor beta chain sequence. No cognate antigen has been identified for it. No much larger clone is present one base from it, and per-base qualities are unavailable. Library preparation used the immunoSEQ multiplex PCR assay. The paper's data handling went like this. A statistical classification framework was built to diagnose cytomegalovirus status from the catalog of TCR beta chain sequences. What TCRdb holds here is the immuneACCESS table cut down to in-frame rearrangements. Part of the clones is not present; checked against another copy, under half of the missing clones reflect an unresolved V gene, and the others are unexplained. V and J calls and clone size are given by that table; D and trimming were obtained from the DNA. The sample records approximately 280,000 clones, just over 85% of which are singletons. The ten largest account for over 0.95% of the sample.

This record comes from a study of cytomegalovirus exposure and HLA in healthy donors (dated 2017 in TCRdb). Study-wide context: According to a later analysis, one platform produced both the roughly 120 validation repertoires and the 700 or so repertoires of the first cohort. Along with the approximately 700-subject first cohort, a separate validation cohort of over a hundred different subjects was used. To predict cytomegalovirus infection status, the study combined high-throughput TCR immunosequencing, statistical association of individual TCRs with disease status, and machine learning. The study aimed to test whether cataloging public T cell receptors could reveal signatures of past pathogen exposure. The study at large found these results: The validation cohort had no HLA typing available for a later analysis, so co-occurrence within that cohort was assessed over all 120 or so repertoires. Subsequent analysis determined that TCRs grouped into clusters in the first cohort also showed a tendency toward co-occurrence across the roughly 120 validation repertoires, and approximately 94% of cluster scores exceeded 0. Cytomegalovirus status was reported to be diagnosed by the classifier with high specificity and sensitivity in both the original and validation cohorts. A few of the identified cytomegalovirus-associated TCR beta chains were confirmed in vitro to be specific for cytomegalovirus antigens. A total of 150 to 200 TCR beta chains were listed by the study as associated with cytomegalovirus. The authors suggested that the approach could potentially be generalized to other disease states and immunological phenotypes. Across donors, most TCR sequences were observed very rarely, whereas some public TCRs were present in many individuals.

CDR3 length: 14 amino acids, cysteine to phenylalanine. Only the CDR3 part of the read is kept: 42 bases, read in frame from the first base. The junction shows trimming of 2 bases on V and 1 base on J, plus 8 bases between the germline ends. CDR1 MGHDK and CDR2 SYGVNS are derived from the germline V gene. The donors were included in the validation cohort of 130 or so subjects, a group kept apart from the roughly 670-subject first cohort. The TCR comes from a woman aged 18-29 years in good health and CMV-seronegative. The chain is encoded by TRBV25-1 joined to TRBJ1-1; the D gene identity is not certain. The source material was PBMCs. The sequence in DNA is TGTGCCAGCAGTGAACTTGGAGGGAACACTGAAGCTTTCTTT. Translated, it gives CASSELGGNTEAFF.